This T cell receptor (beta chain) was observed in a study of cytomegalovirus exposure and HLA in healthy donors. Notes on the study in general: The Asian-associated ancestry cluster reportedly had fewer N-insertions than the approximately 650-donor mean in a later analysis. It was confirmed in vitro that three of the CMV-associated chains were specific for CMV antigens. Several of the most significant clusters appeared, in a later analysis, to be linked to common viral pathogens.

The CDR3 length is 14 residues. Looked up from germline, CDR1 is SEHNR and CDR2 is FQNEAQ (reference sequence). Trimming stripped 4 bases from V and 3 bases from J, with 12 bases between. Use of 60 Vbeta and 13 Jbeta primers characterized the PCR. The method was immunoSEQ multiplex PCR; TCRdb's version includes in-frame clones alone and lacks a portion of them. The sample lists around 220,000 clones, more than 60% seen once, with roughly a sixth in the top ten. In regard to this clone: Its antigen remains unknown.

V gene TRBV7-9 combines with J gene TRBJ1-1; TRBD1 is a possible D gene (5 bases). The sequence was obtained from a man aged 35-49 years in good health and CMV-seronegative. What was sequenced was PBMCs. The CDR3 here is CASSSRQSYTEAFF. In DNA form, the CDR3 reads TGTGCCAGCAGCTCCCGACAGAGCTACACTGAAGCTTTCTTT.